The 11 T cell receptor beta chains listed next were all sequenced from one sample in a study of OX40 agonist ivuxolimab in advanced cancers. The data were produced by immunoSEQ multiplex PCR, yet TCRdb's version contains in-frame clones alone and is incomplete. The sample lists under 90,000 clones, approximately 89% occurring once. Sample: CD4+ or CD8+ T cells sorted from blood, taken in a trial of the OX40 agonist ivuxolimab. The receptors shown here come from an adult with an advanced solid tumor such as melanoma, head and neck, liver or kidney cancer.

V and J are TRBV30 and TRBJ2-1; 10 nucleotides match TRBD2. With 5 bases clipped from V and 7 bases from J, the junction kept 5 bases outside the gene matches. Looked up from germline, CDR1 is GTSNPN and CDR2 is SVGIG (reference sequence). The CDR3 loop spans 13 amino acids. CDR3 DNA: TGTGCCTGGGAGCGGGAGGGGAATAATGAGCAGTTCTTC. It translates to CAWEREGNNEQFF. Using reference TRBV30 and TRBJ2-1 for the parts outside the CDR3, the full variable domain is SQTIHQWPATLVQPVGSPLSLECTVEGTSNPNLYWYRQAAGRGLQLLFYSVGIGQISSEVPQNLSASRPQDRQFILSSKKLLLSDSGFYLCAWEREGNNEQFFGPGTRLTVL.

This sequence joins TRBV27 and TRBJ1-2, with 10 bases that match TRBD1. This CDR3 contains 14 residues. V trimming: 3 bases; J trimming: 8 bases; junction bases outside the gene matches: 6. Germline V lookup: CDR1 MNHEY, CDR2 SMNVEV (reference sequence). In DNA form, the CDR3 reads TGTGCCAGCAGTTTGGGTGGGACAGGGGCCGGCTACACCTTC. Translated, it gives CASSLGGTGAGYTF.

The chain is built from TRBV7-3 and TRBJ1-1, with 9 bases identical to TRBD1. V lost 5 bases, J lost 5 bases, and 6 bases stayed unmatched. From germline, CDR1 is SGHTA and CDR2 FQGTGA. The CDR3 has 14 residues. The CDR3 DNA reads TGTGCCAGCAGCCCGGGACAGGGTTGGACTGAAGCTTTCTTT. Translation gives CASSPGQGWTEAFF.

This chain connects TRBV5-1 to TRBJ2-1; weak D call: TRBD2 (5 bases). Deletions cut 4 bases from V and 11 bases from J, with 22 bases between. The germline V gene has CDR1 SGHRS and CDR2 YFSETQ. The CDR3 has 15 amino acids. CDR3 DNA: TGCGCCAGCAGCCGTCTGGCGGGCGACGCGATAAAGCAGTTCTTC. Amino acid sequence: CASSRLAGDAIKQFF.

The chain carries TRBV28 and TRBJ2-2, with no clear D. The V gene's germline CDR1 is MDHEN and CDR2 SYDVKM. With 4 bases removed from V and 3 bases from J, the gap between germline ends came to 9 bases. The CDR3 is 14 residues long. As DNA, the CDR3 is TGTGCCAGCAGTTCCGAGCAGTACACCGGGGAGCTGTTTTTT. This codes for CASSSEQYTGELFF.

The chain combines TRBV28 with TRBJ2-4, with a possible D match to TRBD1 (5 bases). The CDR3 totals 17 residues. Trimming removed 0 bases from V and 0 bases from J, with 12 bases in between. Germline V gene sequence: CDR1 MDHEN, CDR2 SYDVKM. CDR3 protein: CASSLWGLPLAKNIQYF. DNA of the CDR3: TGTGCCAGCAGTTTATGGGGGCTACCGCTAGCCAAAAACATTCAGTACTTC.

The chain is built from TRBV9 and TRBJ2-7, with D possibly being TRBD1 or TRBD2 (5 bases each). The V gene's germline CDR1 is SGDLS and CDR2 YYNGEE. The CDR3 runs 16 residues. V gave up 3 bases and J gave up 0 bases, with 16 bases separating them. DNA for the CDR3: TGTGCCAGCAGCGAGTCCCCCGGGGCAGTCTCCTACGAGCAGTACTTC. This encodes CASSESPGAVSYEQYF.

The chain has TRBV5-4 and TRBJ1-2; tentatively, D is TRBD1 (5 bases). Germline loops: CDR1 SGHNT, CDR2 YYREEE (reference sequence). The ends were cut back, 4 bases at V and 4 bases at J, with 17 bases in the middle. CDR3 length: 15 residues. CDR3 residues: CASSGYLRASYGYTF. The CDR3 DNA reads TGTGCCAGCAGCGGGTACCTCAGGGCCAGCTATGGCTACACCTTC.

This clone came up once. The chain is built from TRBV15 and TRBJ1-5; a weak D match, TRBD1 (6 bases). The CDR3 runs to 13 residues. Germline V lookup: CDR1 LNHNV, CDR2 YYDKDF (reference sequence). The V end lost 1 base, the J end lost 5 bases, and 6 bases lay between the germline ends. The CDR3 loop is CATSRAGDQPQHF. The CDR3 nucleotides are TGTGCCACCAGCAGAGCAGGGGATCAGCCCCAGCATTTT.

In DNA form, the CDR3 reads TGTGCCAGCAGTTTATTCGGGACAGGGTCCTACGAGCAGTACTTC. It encodes CASSLFGTGSYEQYF. The chain is built from TRBV28 and TRBJ2-7; TRBD1 matches at 9 bases. The CDR3 spans 15 residues. Germline V gene sequence: CDR1 MDHEN, CDR2 SYDVKM. The V segment lost 1 base and the J segment 1 base; nucleotides outside the gene matches: 2.

The CDR3 is CASRELTAKNIQYF. DNA for the CDR3: TGTGCCAGCAGGGAACTCACAGCCAAAAACATTCAGTACTTC. The chain recombines TRBV28 with TRBJ2-4, with D hard to call. CDR1 is MDHEN and CDR2 is SYDVKM in the germline V gene. Trimming shortened V by 6 bases and J by 0 bases, and 9 bases separated the two germline ends. This CDR3 spans 14 amino acids.